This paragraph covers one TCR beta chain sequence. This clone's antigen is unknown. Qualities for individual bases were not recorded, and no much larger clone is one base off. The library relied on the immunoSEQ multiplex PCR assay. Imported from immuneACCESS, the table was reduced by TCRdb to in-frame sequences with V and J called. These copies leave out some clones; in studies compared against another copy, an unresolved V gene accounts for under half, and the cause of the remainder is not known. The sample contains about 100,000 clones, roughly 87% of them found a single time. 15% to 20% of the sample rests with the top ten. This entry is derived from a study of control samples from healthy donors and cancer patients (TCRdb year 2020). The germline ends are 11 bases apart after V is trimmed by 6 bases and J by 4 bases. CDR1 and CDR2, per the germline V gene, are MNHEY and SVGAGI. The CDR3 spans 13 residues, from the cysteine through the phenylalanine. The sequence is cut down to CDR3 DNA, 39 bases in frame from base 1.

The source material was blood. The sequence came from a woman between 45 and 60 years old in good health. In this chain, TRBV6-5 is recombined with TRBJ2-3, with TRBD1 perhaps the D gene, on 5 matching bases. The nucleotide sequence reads TGTGCCAGCAGGGTACAGGCCCCAGATACGCAGTATTTT. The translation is CASRVQAPDTQYF.